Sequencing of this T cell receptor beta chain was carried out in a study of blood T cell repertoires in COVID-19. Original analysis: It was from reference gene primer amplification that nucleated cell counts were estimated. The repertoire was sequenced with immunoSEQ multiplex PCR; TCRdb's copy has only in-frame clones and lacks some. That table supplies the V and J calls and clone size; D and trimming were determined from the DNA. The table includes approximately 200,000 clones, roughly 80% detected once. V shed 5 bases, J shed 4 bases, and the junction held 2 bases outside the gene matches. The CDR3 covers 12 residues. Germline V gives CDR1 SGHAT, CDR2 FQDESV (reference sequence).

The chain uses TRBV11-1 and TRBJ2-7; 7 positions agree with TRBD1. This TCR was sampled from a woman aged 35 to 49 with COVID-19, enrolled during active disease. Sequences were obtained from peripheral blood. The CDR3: CASSPTGYEQYF. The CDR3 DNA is TGTGCCAGCAGCCCGACAGGGTACGAGCAGTACTTC. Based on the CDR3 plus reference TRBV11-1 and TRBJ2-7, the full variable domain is EAEVAQSPRYKITEKSQAVAFWCDPISGHATLYWYRQILGQGPELLVQFQDESVVDDSQLPKDRFSAERLKGVDSTLKIQPAELGDSAMYLCASSPTGYEQYFGPGTRLTVT.